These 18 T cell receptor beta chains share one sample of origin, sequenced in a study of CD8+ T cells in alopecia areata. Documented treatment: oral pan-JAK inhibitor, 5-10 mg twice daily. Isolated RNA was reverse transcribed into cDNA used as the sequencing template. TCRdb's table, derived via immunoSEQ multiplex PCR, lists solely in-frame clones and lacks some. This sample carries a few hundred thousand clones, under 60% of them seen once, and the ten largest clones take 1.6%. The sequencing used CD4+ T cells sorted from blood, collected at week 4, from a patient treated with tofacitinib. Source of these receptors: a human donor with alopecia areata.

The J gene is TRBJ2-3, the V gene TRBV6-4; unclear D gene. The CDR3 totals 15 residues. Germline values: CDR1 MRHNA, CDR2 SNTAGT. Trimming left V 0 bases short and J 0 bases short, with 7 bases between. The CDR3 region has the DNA TGTGCCAGCAGTGACTCGGGCGGTAGCACAGATACGCAGTATTTT. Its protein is CASSDSGGSTDTQYF.

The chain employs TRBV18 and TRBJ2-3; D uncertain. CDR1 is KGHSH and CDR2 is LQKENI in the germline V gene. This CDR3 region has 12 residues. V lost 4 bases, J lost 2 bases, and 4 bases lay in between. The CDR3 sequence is CASSLYTDTQYF. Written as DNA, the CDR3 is TGTGCCAGCTCACTCTACACAGATACGCAGTATTTT.

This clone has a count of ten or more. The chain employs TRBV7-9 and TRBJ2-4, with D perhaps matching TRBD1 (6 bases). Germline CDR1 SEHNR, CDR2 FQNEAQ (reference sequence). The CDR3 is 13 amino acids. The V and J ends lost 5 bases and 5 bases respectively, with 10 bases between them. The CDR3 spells CASSRDIENIQYF. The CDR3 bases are TGTGCCAGCAGCCGGGACATTGAAAACATTCAGTACTTC.

The CDR3 nucleotides read TGTGCCTGGATGATCCGATCGGGGATGAACACTGAAGCTTTCTTT. Amino acids: CAWMIRSGMNTEAFF. This chain connects TRBV30 to TRBJ1-1, with D unresolved. This CDR3 contains 15 residues. Trimming stripped 4 bases from V and 0 bases from J, with 15 bases between. Germline V gene data show CDR1 as GTSNPN and CDR2 as SVGIG (reference sequence).

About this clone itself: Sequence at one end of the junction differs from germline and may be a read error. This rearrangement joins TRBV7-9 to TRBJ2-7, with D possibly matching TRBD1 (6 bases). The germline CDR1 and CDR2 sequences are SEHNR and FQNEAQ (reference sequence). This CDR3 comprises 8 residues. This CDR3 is CASTQGNF. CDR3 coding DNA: TGTGCCAGCACCCAGGGGAACTTC. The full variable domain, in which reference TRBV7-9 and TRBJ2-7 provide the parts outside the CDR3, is DTGVSQNPRHKITKRGQNVTFRCDPISEHNRLYWYRQTLGQGPEFLTYFQNEAQLEKSRLLSDRFSAERPKGSFSTLEIQRTEQGDSAMYLCASTQGNFGPGTRLTVT.

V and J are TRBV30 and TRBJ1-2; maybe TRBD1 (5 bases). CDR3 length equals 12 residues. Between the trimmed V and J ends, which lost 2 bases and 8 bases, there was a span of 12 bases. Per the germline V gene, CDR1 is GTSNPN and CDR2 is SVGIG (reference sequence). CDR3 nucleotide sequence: TGTGCCTGGAGTAGAGGGGAAGGAGGCTACACCTTC. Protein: CAWSRGEGGYTF.

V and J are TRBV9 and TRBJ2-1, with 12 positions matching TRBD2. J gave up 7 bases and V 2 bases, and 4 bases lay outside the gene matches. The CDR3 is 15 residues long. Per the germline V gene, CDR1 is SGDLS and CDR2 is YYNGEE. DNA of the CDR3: TGTGCCAGCAGCGTCCCTAGCGGGGGGGCTAATGAGCAGTTCTTC. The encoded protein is CASSVPSGGANEQFF. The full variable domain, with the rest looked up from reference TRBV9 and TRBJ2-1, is DSGVTQTPKHLITATGQRVTLRCSPRSGDLSVYWYQQSLDQGLQFLIQYYNGEERAKGNILERFSAQQFPDLHSELNLSSLELGDSALYFCASSVPSGGANEQFFGPGTRLTVL.

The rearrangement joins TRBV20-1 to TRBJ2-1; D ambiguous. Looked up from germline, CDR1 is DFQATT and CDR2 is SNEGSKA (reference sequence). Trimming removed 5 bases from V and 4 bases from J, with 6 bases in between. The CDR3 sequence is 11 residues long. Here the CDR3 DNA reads TGCAGTGCTCAAAGTTACAATGAGCAGTTCTTC. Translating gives CSAQSYNEQFF.

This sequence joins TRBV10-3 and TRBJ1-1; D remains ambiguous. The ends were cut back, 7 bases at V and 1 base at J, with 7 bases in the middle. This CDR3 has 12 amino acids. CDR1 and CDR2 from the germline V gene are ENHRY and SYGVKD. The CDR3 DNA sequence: TGTGCCATCAAGGGTCAGAACACTGAAGCTTTCTTT. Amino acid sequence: CAIKGQNTEAFF.

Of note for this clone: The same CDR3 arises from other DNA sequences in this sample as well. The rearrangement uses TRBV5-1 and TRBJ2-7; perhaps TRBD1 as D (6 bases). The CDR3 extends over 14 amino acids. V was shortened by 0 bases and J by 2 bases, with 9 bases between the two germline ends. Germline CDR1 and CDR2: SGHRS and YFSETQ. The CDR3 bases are TGCGCCAGCAGCTTGGACAGGGATCCCTACGAGCAGTACTTC. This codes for CASSLDRDPYEQYF.

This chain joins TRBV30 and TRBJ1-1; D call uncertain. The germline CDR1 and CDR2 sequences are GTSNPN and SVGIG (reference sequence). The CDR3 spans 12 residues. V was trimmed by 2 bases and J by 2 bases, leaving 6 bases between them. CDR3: CAWSYVNTEAFF. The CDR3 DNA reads TGTGCCTGGAGTTATGTCAACACTGAAGCTTTCTTT.

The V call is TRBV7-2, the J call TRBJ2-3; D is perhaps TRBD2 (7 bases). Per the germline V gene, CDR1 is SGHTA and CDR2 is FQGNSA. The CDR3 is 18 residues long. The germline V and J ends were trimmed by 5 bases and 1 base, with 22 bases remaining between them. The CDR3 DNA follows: TGTGCCAGCAGCCCCGCCGGGGGTACGGGGGGCCGCACAGATACGCAGTATTTT. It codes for CASSPAGGTGGRTDTQYF.

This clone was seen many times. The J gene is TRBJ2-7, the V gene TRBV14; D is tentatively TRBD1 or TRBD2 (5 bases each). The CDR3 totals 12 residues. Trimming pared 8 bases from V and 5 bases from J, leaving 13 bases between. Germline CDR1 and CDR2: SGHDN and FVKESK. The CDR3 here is CASPDGGNEQYF. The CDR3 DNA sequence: TGTGCCAGCCCCGATGGGGGAAACGAGCAGTACTTC.

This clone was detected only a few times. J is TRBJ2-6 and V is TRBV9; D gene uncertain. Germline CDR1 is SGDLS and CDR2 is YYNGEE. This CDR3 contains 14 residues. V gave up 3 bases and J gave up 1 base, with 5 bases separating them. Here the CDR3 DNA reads TGTGCCAGCAGCGAGGGATCTGGGGCCAACGTCCTGACTTTC. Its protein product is CASSEGSGANVLTF.

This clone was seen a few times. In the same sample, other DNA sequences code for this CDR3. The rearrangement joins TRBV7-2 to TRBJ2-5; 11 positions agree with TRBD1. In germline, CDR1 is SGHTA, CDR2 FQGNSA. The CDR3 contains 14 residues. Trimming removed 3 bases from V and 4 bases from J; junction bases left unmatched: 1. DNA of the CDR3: TGTGCCAGCAGCTTGGACAGGGGGCGAGAGACCCAGTACTTC. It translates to CASSLDRGRETQYF.

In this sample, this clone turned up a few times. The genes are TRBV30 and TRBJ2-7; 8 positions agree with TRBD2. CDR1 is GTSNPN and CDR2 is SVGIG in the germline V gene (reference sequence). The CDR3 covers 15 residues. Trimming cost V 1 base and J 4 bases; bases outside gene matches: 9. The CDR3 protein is CAWSDPGLGNYEQYF. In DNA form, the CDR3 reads TGTGCCTGGAGTGATCCGGGACTAGGAAATTACGAGCAGTACTTC.

The CDR3 loop is CAWRWADTQYF. DNA for the CDR3: TGTGCCTGGAGATGGGCAGATACGCAGTATTTT. V usage is TRBV30 and J usage is TRBJ2-3; no reliable D call. This CDR3 region has 11 residues. Trimming cost V 3 bases and J 4 bases, with 5 bases left between them. Germline V gene lookup returns CDR1 GTSNPN and CDR2 SVGIG (reference sequence).

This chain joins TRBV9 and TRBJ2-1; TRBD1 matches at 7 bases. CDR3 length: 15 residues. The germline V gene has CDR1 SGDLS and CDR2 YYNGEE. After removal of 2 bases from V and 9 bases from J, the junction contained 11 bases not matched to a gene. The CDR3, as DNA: TGTGCCAGCAGCGTTACCACAGGGGCCTGGGTTGAGCAGTTCTTC. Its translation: CASSVTTGAWVEQFF. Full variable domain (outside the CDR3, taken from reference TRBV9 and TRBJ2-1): DSGVTQTPKHLITATGQRVTLRCSPRSGDLSVYWYQQSLDQGLQFLIQYYNGEERAKGNILERFSAQQFPDLHSELNLSSLELGDSALYFCASSVTTGAWVEQFFGPGTRLTVL.